Listed below are T cell receptor beta chains from one sample, sequenced in a study of cytomegalovirus exposure and HLA in healthy donors. Libraries were prepared by immunoSEQ multiplex PCR; TCRdb keeps only in-frame clonotypes and omits some of them. The sample shows some 100,000 clones, about four fifths of them seen only once. Sequenced input: PBMCs. The receptors come from a woman in her sixties or seventies in good health and CMV-seropositive. Both conserved end residues are part of each CDR3.

TRBJ1-5	TRBV30	13	CAWKGGGNQPQHF
TRBJ1-1	TRBV30	14	CAWRLGRLNTEAFF
TRBJ2-7	TRBV5-1	16	CASSLVRGSATYEQYF
TRBJ2-2	TRBV28	15	CASRPQGGNTGELFF
TRBJ2-2	TRBV11-2	15	CASSFFAGAVGELFF
TRBJ1-4	TRBV5-1	15	CASSLVGTGKEKLFF
TRBJ1-5	TRBV19	17	CASSIGKDRASNQPQHF
TRBJ2-4	TRBV5-4	18	CASSIGLAGGGAKNIQYF
TRBJ1-4	TRBV28	19	CASSLAGTGIPITNEKLFF
TRBJ2-2	TRBV9	17	CASSVRGTGVSTGELFF
TRBJ2-2	TRBV6-6	16	CASSQRLAGVTGELFF
TRBJ2-2	TRBV19	15	CASRYQGGATGELFF
TRBJ1-1	TRBV5-1	12	CASSLTGIEAFF
TRBJ2-7	TRBV10-3	14	CAIAGLAGAHEQYF
TRBJ2-5	TRBV28	16	CASSLWGLAGEETQYF
TRBJ1-6	TRBV7-9	14	CASSLTESNSPLHF